The 9 T cell receptor beta chains below come from one sample, sequenced in a study of shared clonotypes between healthy human individuals. This table comes from immunoSEQ multiplex PCR, and its TCRdb copy is limited to in-frame clones, with some not included. The sample lists about 580,000 clones; roughly 98% were seen once. Naivety among CD8 cells was defined by CD45RO negativity and positive CCR7 selection, thereby excluding terminally differentiated effector memory CD45RA+ cells. The sequencing sample was made of naive CD8+ T cells sorted from blood. These receptor sequences come from a man between 25 and 39 years old in good health.

The chain couples TRBV27 to TRBJ2-3; D gene unclear. The CDR3 runs to 15 residues. Per the germline V gene, CDR1 is MNHEY and CDR2 is SMNVEV (reference sequence). The V end lost 4 bases, the J end lost 1 base, and 12 bases lay between the germline ends. The CDR3 DNA is TGTGCCAGCAGTTACCTCATTCGGGGCACAGATACGCAGTATTTT. Translated: CASSYLIRGTDTQYF.

The chain combines TRBV27 with TRBJ1-5, with D perhaps matching TRBD1 (5 bases). V was trimmed by 0 bases and J by 5 bases, leaving 11 bases between them. The CDR3 loop spans 15 amino acids. Germline lookup yields CDR1 MNHEY and CDR2 SMNVEV (reference sequence). CDR3 in DNA: TGTGCCAGCAGTTTATCATCGGGGGTCTATCAGCCCCAGCATTTT. It specifies CASSLSSGVYQPQHF.

This clone is a singleton in its sample. The chain employs TRBV7-9 and TRBJ2-1; 9 bases fit TRBD2. Germline values: CDR1 SEHNR, CDR2 FQNEAQ (reference sequence). The CDR3 spans 15 residues. The junction had 12 bases not matched to a gene; V was cut back by 7 bases and J by 8 bases. CDR3 sequence: CASIEGAGGPHEQFF. The CDR3 coding sequence is TGTGCCAGCATTGAAGGGGCGGGAGGGCCTCATGAGCAGTTCTTC.

This chain uses TRBV27 with TRBJ1-5; D unresolved. V shed 3 bases and J shed 2 bases, with 8 bases lying between them. Germline assignment: CDR1 MNHEY and CDR2 SMNVEV (reference sequence). This CDR3 has 14 residues. CDR3 region: CASSFGRRNQPQHF. CDR3 in DNA: TGTGCCAGCAGTTTCGGCAGGCGCAATCAGCCCCAGCATTTT.

The rearrangement links TRBV5-1 to TRBJ2-7; perhaps TRBD1 as D (6 bases). Germline CDR1 reads SGHRS; CDR2 reads YFSETQ. Trimming took off 2 bases at V and 7 bases at J, with 10 bases between the two ends. This CDR3 is built from 12 residues. CDR3 bases: TGCGCCAGCAGCTTTGGGACACTTGAGCAGTACTTC. Translating gives CASSFGTLEQYF.

The table lists this clone with a count of one. This chain's CDR3 is CSVDPDGTSQETQYF. DNA of the CDR3: TGCAGCGTTGACCCGGATGGGACCTCACAAGAGACCCAGTACTTC. V is TRBV29-1 and J is TRBJ2-5; D is tentatively TRBD1 or TRBD2 (5 bases each). The V and J ends lost 3 bases and 2 bases respectively, with 16 bases between them. The CDR3 is 15 amino acids. Per the germline V gene, CDR1 is SQVTM and CDR2 is ANQGSEA.

The chain employs TRBV18 and TRBJ2-1; D might be TRBD1 or TRBD2, each matching 5 bases. Trimming took off 3 bases at V and 5 bases at J, with 14 bases between the two ends. The CDR3 sequence is 15 residues long. Germline CDR1 reads KGHSH; CDR2 reads LQKENI. CDR3 residues: CASSPPDRLNNEQFF. DNA for the CDR3: TGTGCCAGCTCACCCCCCGACAGACTAAACAATGAGCAGTTCTTC.

This chain uses TRBV9 with TRBJ2-7; TRBD1 matches at 7 bases. Trimming removed 3 bases from V and 3 bases from J; junction bases left unmatched: 3. Germline assignment: CDR1 SGDLS and CDR2 YYNGEE. The CDR3 consists of 13 residues. In DNA, the CDR3 is TGTGCCAGCAGCGGGGGGACAGACTACGAGCAGTACTTC. Translated, it gives CASSGGTDYEQYF.

The rearrangement joins TRBV5-1 to TRBJ2-7; 15 bases are a match to TRBD2. V lost 7 bases to trimming and J lost 1 base; unmatched junction nucleotides: 18. The CDR3 has 20 amino acids. The germline V gene has CDR1 SGHRS and CDR2 YFSETQ. CDR3 bases: TGCGCCAGCTCCGAAAGAGGGGGACTAGCGGGAGGAGAAGGATCCTACGAGCAGTACTTC. It encodes CASSERGGLAGGEGSYEQYF.